Presented here are 22 T cell receptor beta chains from one specimen sequenced in a study of OX40 agonist ivuxolimab in advanced cancers. Here immunoSEQ multiplex PCR was the method, and the copy in TCRdb shows in-frame clones only, minus some. The table records 65,000 to 70,000 clones, 87% of them present only once. This material consisted of CD4+ or CD8+ T cells sorted from blood, taken in a trial of the OX40 agonist ivuxolimab. Source of these receptors: an adult with an advanced solid tumor such as melanoma, head and neck, liver or kidney cancer.

The gene calls are TRBV29-1 and TRBJ1-1, with D possibly matching TRBD1 (6 bases). CDR3 length: 11 residues. Trimming pared 0 bases from V and 13 bases from J, leaving 12 bases between. Germline V CDR1 and CDR2: SQVTM, ANQGSEA. DNA for the CDR3: TGCAGCGTTGAAGATCTCAGGGGCGGTTTCTTT. Protein sequence: CSVEDLRGGFF.

The CDR3 sequence: CASSLLAGVGADTQYF. The CDR3 DNA reads as TGCGCCAGCAGCTTACTAGCGGGGGTAGGTGCGGATACGCAGTATTTT. J is TRBJ2-3 and V is TRBV5-1; 11 bases are shared with TRBD2. After removal of 2 bases from V and 6 bases from J, the junction contained 8 bases not matched to a gene. Per germline, CDR1 SGHRS and CDR2 YFSETQ. This CDR3 has 16 amino acids.

J is TRBJ2-3 and V is TRBV7-2; the D is unclear. The germline V and J ends were trimmed by 6 bases and 0 bases, with 13 bases remaining between them. Germline V gives CDR1 SGHTA, CDR2 FQGNSA. The CDR3 sequence is 15 residues long. CDR3 bases: TGTGCCAGCAGATCGCCGGGCCCTAGCACAGATACGCAGTATTTT. It translates to CASRSPGPSTDTQYF. The whole variable domain, remainder taken from reference TRBV7-2 and TRBJ2-3, is GAGVSQSPSNKVTEKGKDVELRCDPISGHTALYWYRQSLGQGLEFLIYFQGNSAPDKSGLPSDRFSAERTGGSVSTLTIQRTQQEDSAVYLCASRSPGPSTDTQYFGPGTRLTVL.

The rearrangement links TRBV12-5 to TRBJ2-1, with 9 bases matching TRBD2. Unmatched junction bases numbered 13, after V lost 1 base and J lost 6 bases. The CDR3 length is 18 residues. From germline, CDR1 is LGHNT and CDR2 FRNRAP. The CDR3 sequence is CASGLGHGTLAGTNEQFF. For the CDR3, the DNA is TGTGCTAGTGGTTTGGGACACGGTACCCTAGCGGGGACCAATGAGCAGTTCTTC.

The chain recombines TRBV30 with TRBJ2-1, with D tentatively TRBD2 (5 bases). V lost 1 base and J lost 9, with 19 bases in between. The CDR3 extends over 15 amino acids. Looked up from germline, CDR1 is GTSNPN and CDR2 is SVGIG (reference sequence). CDR3 protein: CAWSDWGVPPSEQFF. CDR3 DNA: TGTGCCTGGAGTGATTGGGGAGTTCCTCCGAGTGAGCAGTTCTTC.

The J gene is TRBJ2-5, the V gene TRBV5-1; D gene unclear. Trimming stripped 0 bases from V and 5 bases from J, with 5 bases between. The germline V gene has CDR1 SGHRS and CDR2 YFSETQ. The CDR3 covers 12 residues. The CDR3 protein is CASSLDGETQYF. In DNA, the CDR3 is TGCGCCAGCAGCTTGGATGGGGAGACCCAGTACTTC.

V is TRBV7-2 and J is TRBJ1-2; 8 positions match TRBD1. The CDR3 is made up of 16 amino acids. After removal of 0 bases from V and 5 bases from J, the junction contained 8 bases not matched to a gene. Germline CDR1 SGHTA, CDR2 FQGNSA. DNA for the CDR3: TGTGCCAGCAGCTTAGCTGGGCGGACAGGGATATATGGCTACACCTTC. Residues: CASSLAGRTGIYGYTF.

V usage is TRBV29-1 and J usage is TRBJ1-1; 8 bases are a match to TRBD1. The trim removed 0 bases at V and 5 bases at J, leaving 14 bases unmatched. The germline CDR1 and CDR2 sequences are SQVTM and ANQGSEA. The CDR3 loop spans 17 amino acids. The CDR3 region is CSVEDRTGSTYVTEAFF. DNA for the CDR3: TGCAGCGTTGAAGATAGGACAGGGAGCACCTATGTGACTGAAGCTTTCTTT.

The chain recombines TRBV6-1 with TRBJ2-3, with D uncertain. The length of the CDR3 is 13 residues. Deletions cut 0 bases from V and 5 bases from J, with 6 bases between. Germline assignment: CDR1 MNHNS and CDR2 SASEGT. The DNA for the CDR3 is TGTGCCAGCAGTGAAGCGCTACTAGATACGCAGTATTTT. Residues: CASSEALLDTQYF.

The CDR3 is CASSRSGLPSSYNEQFF. In nucleotides, the CDR3 is TGTGCCAGCAGCCGATCGGGACTACCGAGCTCCTACAATGAGCAGTTCTTC. The chain recombines TRBV28 with TRBJ2-1, with 7 bases fitting TRBD2. Germline V CDR1 and CDR2: MDHEN, SYDVKM. The CDR3 is 17 residues long. V was clipped by 6 bases and J by 0 bases; unmatched bases: 11.

This rearrangement joins TRBV5-8 to TRBJ2-7, with 7 bases that match TRBD1. The CDR3 spans 13 residues. J gave up 5 bases and V 5 bases, and 7 bases lay outside the gene matches. The germline V gene has CDR1 SGHTS and CDR2 YDEGEE. DNA of the CDR3: TGTGCCAGCAGGCGAACAGGGGTCCACGAGCAGTACTTC. Its translation: CASRRTGVHEQYF.

The chain carries TRBV28 and TRBJ1-6, with D possibly being TRBD1 (5 bases). CDR1 is MDHEN, CDR2 SYDVKM, per germline. V was shortened by 3 bases and J by 7 bases, with 13 bases between the two germline ends. The CDR3 length is 15 residues. CDR3 sequence (DNA): TGTGCCAGCAGTTTTATGGGCAGGGCCAATTCACCCCTCCACTTT. Translated: CASSFMGRANSPLHF.

The chain employs TRBV25-1 and TRBJ1-6; D is undetermined. Trimming stripped 3 bases from V and 5 bases from J, with 5 bases between. Germline loops: CDR1 MGHDK, CDR2 SYGVNS. The CDR3 extends over 13 amino acids. CDR3 coding DNA: TGTGCCAGCAGTGACGGTGATAATTCACCCCTCCACTTT. This codes for CASSDGDNSPLHF.

For the CDR3, the DNA is TGTGCCAGCAGCTTAGGTTCGGGTGTCAGGAACCCTAGCTCCTACGAGCAGTACTTC. It codes for CASSLGSGVRNPSSYEQYF. This chain links TRBV7-2 with TRBJ2-7; D gene unclear. Trimming removed 1 base at V and 0 bases at J, with 22 bases between. The CDR3 contains 19 residues. CDR1 and CDR2 (germline): SGHTA, FQGNSA.

Here the CDR3 DNA reads TGTGCCAGCAGCTACGACAAGGATAATTCACCCCTCCACTTT. Its translation: CASSYDKDNSPLHF. The chain recombines TRBV7-6 with TRBJ1-6; D call uncertain. The CDR3 spans 14 residues. The V end lost 4 bases, the J end lost 5 bases, and 9 bases lay between the germline ends. Germline lookup yields CDR1 SGHVS and CDR2 FNYEAQ.

The chain carries TRBV9 and TRBJ2-2; D assignment may be TRBD1 or TRBD2 (6 bases each). The V gene's germline CDR1 is SGDLS and CDR2 YYNGEE. The CDR3 is made up of 18 amino acids. The V and J ends lost 4 bases and 6 bases respectively, with 25 bases between them. CDR3 amino acids: CASSTRGDGGSYAGELFF. The CDR3, as DNA: TGTGCCAGCAGCACCAGGGGCGACGGGGGTAGTTACGCCGGGGAGCTGTTTTTT.

Remarks on this clone: Since a far larger clone is one base different, this is likely a read error. The chain uses TRBV28 and TRBJ2-3, with D hard to call. The V end lost 5 bases, the J end lost 2 bases, and 2 bases lay between the germline ends. Germline values: CDR1 MDHEN, CDR2 SYDVKM. This CDR3 has 11 residues. The CDR3 DNA reads TGTGCCAGCAGTGCCACAGATACGCAGTATTTT. It is translated as CASSATDTQYF.

The chain uses TRBV6-5 and TRBJ2-1; D possibly corresponds to TRBD1 (6 bases). V lost 6 bases, J lost 2 bases, and 11 bases lay in between. CDR3 length equals 14 residues. Germline CDR1 MNHEY, CDR2 SVGAGI. CDR3 region: CASSGQSAYNEQFF. The CDR3 DNA sequence: TGTGCCAGCAGCGGACAGTCCGCCTACAATGAGCAGTTCTTC.

The chain couples TRBV6-5 to TRBJ1-4; the D is unclear. Germline CDR1 and CDR2: MNHEY and SVGAGI. This CDR3 has 15 residues. Trimming stripped 8 bases from V and 3 bases from J, with 16 bases between. CDR3 loop: CASGVLGLSNEKLFF. In DNA form, the CDR3 reads TGTGCCAGCGGGGTTCTAGGGTTGTCTAATGAAAAACTGTTTTTT.

This clone appeared a few times. The chain carries TRBV6-1 and TRBJ1-5, with no clear D. CDR3 length: 15 amino acids. The V gene's germline CDR1 is MNHNS and CDR2 SASEGT. V gave up 0 bases and J gave up 0 bases, with 6 bases separating them. The CDR3 protein is CASSEAGYSNQPQHF. In DNA, the CDR3 is TGTGCCAGCAGTGAAGCAGGGTATAGCAATCAGCCCCAGCATTTT.

V usage is TRBV18 and J usage is TRBJ1-2; maybe TRBD1 (6 bases). Germline lookup yields CDR1 KGHSH and CDR2 LQKENI. The length of the CDR3 is 17 residues. Trimming removed 2 bases at V and 3 bases at J, with 19 bases between. This chain's CDR3 is CASSPSSQGSRDYGYTF. As DNA, the CDR3 is TGTGCCAGCTCACCATCTTCGCAGGGGTCCCGAGACTATGGCTACACCTTC.

The V gene is TRBV5-1, the J gene TRBJ2-5; D gene ambiguous. Germline V gene lookup returns CDR1 SGHRS and CDR2 YFSETQ. Trimming pared 6 bases from V and 2 bases from J, leaving 17 bases between. The CDR3 covers 15 residues. The CDR3 nucleotides are TGCGCCAGCAATAGTCAACCGAGTTCGCAAGAGACCCAGTACTTC. Its protein product is CASNSQPSSQETQYF.